This T cell receptor beta chain came from a study of T cells in tumors after PD-1 blockade. Trimming cost V 3 bases and J 2 bases, with 4 bases left between them. Germline V CDR1 and CDR2: LGHDT, YNNKEL (reference sequence). The CDR3 sequence is 12 residues long. TCRdb's table, derived via immunoSEQ multiplex PCR, lists solely in-frame clones and lacks some. The sample contains 5,500 to 6,500 clones, roughly 80% of which appear only once. J is TRBJ2-5 and V is TRBV3-1 (or the pseudogene TRBV3-2), with D unclear. This TCR derives from a human donor with advanced basal cell or squamous cell carcinoma (not recorded which). The sample was PBMCs, taken after anti-PD-1 therapy. Here the CDR3 DNA reads TGTGCCAGCAGCCATTCGCAAGAGACCCAGTACTTC. It yields the protein CASSHSQETQYF.